The 11 T cell receptor beta chains presented below share a single source sample, sequenced in a study of shared clonotypes between healthy human individuals (dated by TCRdb to 2018 to 2021). Library creation used the immunoSEQ multiplex PCR assay. Here the immuneACCESS table is served through TCRdb, limited to in-frame sequences with V and J called. Missing clones are a known gap in these copies; in checked studies unresolved V genes cover under half, and the rest lacks a known reason. In this sample the table shows about 1 million clones, approximately 76% of which occur a single time. In total, the top ten clones hold roughly 1.4% of the sample. Sequencing was carried out using memory CD4+ T cells sorted from blood. The cell subset or site label of this sample denotes: CD45RA-negative fraction. The receptors come from a man aged 18-30 years in good health.

The V and J genes are TRBV7-2 and TRBJ2-2; D unclear. This CDR3 has 15 amino acids. Germline lookup yields CDR1 SGHTA and CDR2 FQGNSA. V shed 8 bases and J shed 3 bases, with 16 bases lying between them. The CDR3 nucleotides are TGTGCCAGCCTTGAAGGCCTGGGTTACACCGGGGAGCTGTTTTTT. Translating it yields CASLEGLGYTGELFF.

This clone was seen more than once but under ten times. The chain joins TRBV10-3 to TRBJ1-2; unclear D gene. V lost 11 bases and J lost 1, with 11 bases in between. Germline loops: CDR1 ENHRY, CDR2 SYGVKD. The CDR3 is made up of 12 amino acids. CDR3 in DNA: TGTGCCGCCTGGGTGGGTAACTATGGCTACACCTTC. It yields the protein CAAWVGNYGYTF.

This clone was counted ten times or more. The chain is built from TRBV19 and TRBJ1-5; the D gene is possibly TRBD1 (5 bases). V was pared by 3 bases and J by 11 bases, with 14 bases between. CDR1 is LNHDA, CDR2 SQIVND, per germline (reference sequence). CDR3 size: 13 residues. The CDR3 nucleotides read TGTGCCAGTAGTATGACACAGGAACTAACCCAGCATTTT. Encoded protein: CASSMTQELTQHF.

This chain uses TRBV30 with TRBJ2-7; TRBD1 aligns across 8 bases. With 3 bases clipped from V and 4 bases from J, the junction kept 5 bases outside the gene matches. Germline lookup yields CDR1 GTSNPN and CDR2 SVGIG (reference sequence). The CDR3 has 13 residues. Written as DNA, the CDR3 is TGTGCCTGGAGAAGACAGGGGTTGTACGAGCAGTACTTC. Its translation: CAWRRQGLYEQYF.

J is TRBJ1-2 and V is TRBV5-8; D is undetermined. V was trimmed by 1 base and J by 4 bases, leaving 8 bases between them. Germline-derived CDR1 and CDR2 are SGHTS and YDEGEE. The CDR3 totals 13 residues. CDR3 coding DNA: TGTGCCAGCAGCTTGCCCTCGGCCTATGGCTACACCTTC. Translation: CASSLPSAYGYTF.

The chain couples TRBV5-1 to TRBJ2-5; 11 bases agree with TRBD1. Trimming removed 3 bases from V and 5 bases from J; junction bases left unmatched: 9. The CDR3 runs 16 residues. Germline CDR1 and CDR2: SGHRS and YFSETQ. In DNA, the CDR3 is TGCGCCAGCAGCTACGGGACAGGGGGTTTCGGGGAGACCCAGTACTTC. This gives the protein CASSYGTGGFGETQYF.

The chain links TRBV28 to TRBJ1-6; TRBD1 matches at 7 bases. CDR1 is MDHEN and CDR2 is SYDVKM in the germline V gene. This CDR3 is 17 amino acids long. Unmatched junction bases numbered 13, after V lost 4 bases and J lost 7 bases. The CDR3 DNA reads TGTGCCAGCAGTTCGGGAAGGCGGGACAGAGGGAATTCACCCCTCCACTTT. As protein: CASSSGRRDRGNSPLHF.

This chain uses TRBV7-6 with TRBJ2-1; 7 bases are a match to TRBD2. The CDR3 is 15 amino acids. Germline CDR1 reads SGHVS; CDR2 reads FNYEAQ. Unmatched junction bases numbered 7, after V lost 5 bases and J lost 3 bases. CDR3 protein: CASSPSSGNYNEQFF. CDR3 in DNA: TGTGCCAGCAGCCCCTCTAGCGGAAACTACAATGAGCAGTTCTTC. The whole variable domain, remainder taken from reference TRBV7-6 and TRBJ2-1, is GAGVSQSPRYKVTKRGQDVALRCDPISGHVSLYWYRQALGQGPEFLTYFNYEAQQDKSGLPNDRFSAERPEGSISTLTIQRTEQRDSAMYRCASSPSSGNYNEQFFGPGTRLTVL.

This clone was detected only a few times. The gene calls are TRBV7-9 and TRBJ1-6, with TRBD1 matching over 9 bases. Germline V CDR1 and CDR2: SEHNR, FQNEAQ (reference sequence). V was pared by 6 bases and J by 6 bases, with 9 bases of the junction left unmatched. The CDR3 consists of 16 residues. This CDR3 is CASRLWTGDSNSPLHF. The CDR3 DNA follows: TGTGCCAGCAGGTTATGGACAGGGGACAGTAATTCACCCCTCCACTTT. The entire variable domain, with the rest obtained from reference TRBV7-9 and TRBJ1-6, is as follows: DTGVSQNPRHKITKRGQNVTFRCDPISEHNRLYWYRQTLGQGPEFLTYFQNEAQLEKSRLLSDRFSAERPKGSFSTLEIQRTEQGDSAMYLCASRLWTGDSNSPLHFGNGTRLTVT.

The V and J genes are TRBV5-1 and TRBJ1-2; D is uncertain. The CDR3 totals 14 residues. Trimming took 2 bases from V and 4 from J, leaving 12 bases between them. CDR1 is SGHRS, CDR2 YFSETQ, per germline. CDR3 loop: CASSLSWGSYGYTF. The CDR3 DNA reads TGCGCCAGCAGCTTATCGTGGGGAAGCTATGGCTACACCTTC.

The rearrangement uses TRBV9 and TRBJ2-4; 9 bases line up with TRBD2. Germline V CDR1 and CDR2: SGDLS, YYNGEE. V was pared by 0 bases and J by 6 bases, with 4 bases of the junction left unmatched. The CDR3 extends over 15 amino acids. The CDR3 here is CASSVDGSGRNIQYF. CDR3 nucleotides: TGTGCCAGCAGCGTAGATGGTAGCGGGAGAAACATTCAGTACTTC.